This record covers a single T cell receptor beta chain. Germline CDR1 reads LNHDA; CDR2 reads SQIVND (reference sequence). CDR3 length: 13 amino acids. V shed 6 bases and J 0 bases; nucleotides not matched to a gene: 2. Only in-frame clones appear in the TCRdb table, and some are missing; sequencing was by immunoSEQ multiplex PCR. The sample lists 80,000 to 95,000 clones; just over 95% were seen once. The record originates from a study of technical replicates of blood from a handful of donors. The TCR was taken from a human donor in good health. The sample was T cells isolated from PBMCs. The chain has TRBV19 and TRBJ2-7; TRBD1 matches 7 bases. The CDR3 sequence is CASSGDSSYEQYF. The CDR3 DNA sequence: TGTGCCAGTAGCGGGGACAGCTCCTACGAGCAGTACTTC.